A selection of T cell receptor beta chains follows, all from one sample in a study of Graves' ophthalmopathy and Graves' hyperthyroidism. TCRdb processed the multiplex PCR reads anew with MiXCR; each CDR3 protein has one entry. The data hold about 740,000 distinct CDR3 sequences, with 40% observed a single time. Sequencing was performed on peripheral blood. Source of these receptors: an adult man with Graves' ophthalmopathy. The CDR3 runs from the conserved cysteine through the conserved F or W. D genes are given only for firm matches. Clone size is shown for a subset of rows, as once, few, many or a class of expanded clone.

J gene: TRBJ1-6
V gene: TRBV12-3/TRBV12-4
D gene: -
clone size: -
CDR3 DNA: TGTGCCAGCAGTGACGACATTCCCAGCTCCTATAATTCACCCCTCCACTTT
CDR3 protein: CASSDDIPSSYNSPLHF

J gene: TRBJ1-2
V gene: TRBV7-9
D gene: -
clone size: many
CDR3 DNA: TGTGCCAGCAGCCTGGGACCGGGGACCAACTATGGCTACACCTTC
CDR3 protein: CASSLGPGTNYGYTF

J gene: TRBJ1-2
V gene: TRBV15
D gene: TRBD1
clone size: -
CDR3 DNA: TGTGCCACCAGCAGCTCGGGACAGGAGTATGGCTACACCTTC
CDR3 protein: CATSSSGQEYGYTF

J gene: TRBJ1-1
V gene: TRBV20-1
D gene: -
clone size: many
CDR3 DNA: TGCAGTGCCGCCTATCAGACAGTTAACACTGAAGCTTTCTTT
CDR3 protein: CSAAYQTVNTEAFF

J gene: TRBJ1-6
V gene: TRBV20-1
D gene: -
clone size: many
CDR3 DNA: TGCAGTGCTCCCTCCTCACCGGGACTTAACTCACCCCTCCACTTT
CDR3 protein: CSAPSSPGLNSPLHF

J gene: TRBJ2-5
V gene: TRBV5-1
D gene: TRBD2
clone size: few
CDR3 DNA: TGTGCCAGCAGCTTTCTTCCTAGCGGGGGGTACCAAGAGACCCAGTACTTC
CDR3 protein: CASSFLPSGGYQETQYF

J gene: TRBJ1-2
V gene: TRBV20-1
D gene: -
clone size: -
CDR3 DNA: TGCAGTACCTCAGGGGACCTCTATGGCTACACCTTC
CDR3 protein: CSTSGDLYGYTF

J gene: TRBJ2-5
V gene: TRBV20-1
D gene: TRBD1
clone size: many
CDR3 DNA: TGCAGTGCTGGGACAGTCCAAGAGACCCAGTACTTC
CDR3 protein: CSAGTVQETQYF

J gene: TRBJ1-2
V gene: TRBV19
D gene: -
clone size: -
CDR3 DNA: TGTGCCAGTAGTAAGACACTCTCTAACTATGGCTACACCTTC
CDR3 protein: CASSKTLSNYGYTF

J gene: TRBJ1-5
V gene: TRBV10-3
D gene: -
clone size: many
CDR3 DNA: TGTGCCATCAGTGAACAGGGTCCAGGGCCCCAGCATTTT
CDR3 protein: CAISEQGPGPQHF

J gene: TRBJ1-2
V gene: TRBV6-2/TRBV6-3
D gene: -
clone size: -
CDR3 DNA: TGTGCCAGCAGTTACGATAAAGGCAGGCCCTGGGGCTACACCTTC
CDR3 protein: CASSYDKGRPWGYTF

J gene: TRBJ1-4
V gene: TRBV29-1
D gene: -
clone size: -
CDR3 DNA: TGCAGCGTTGCCGCCGATCCCGCAACTAATGAAAAACTGTTTTTT
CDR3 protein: CSVAADPATNEKLFF

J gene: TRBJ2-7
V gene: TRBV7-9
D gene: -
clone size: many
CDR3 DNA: TGTGCCAGCAGCTTAGGGGCCTCCTACGAGCAGTACTTC
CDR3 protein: CASSLGASYEQYF

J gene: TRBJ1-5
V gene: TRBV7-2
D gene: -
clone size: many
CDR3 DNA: TGTGCCAGCAGCTTGACAGCAGATCAGCCCCAGCATTTT
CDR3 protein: CASSLTADQPQHF

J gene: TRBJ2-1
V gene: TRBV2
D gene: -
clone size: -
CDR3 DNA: TGTGCCAGCAGGGTTCGGACTGAGCAGTTCTTC
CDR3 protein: CASRVRTEQFF

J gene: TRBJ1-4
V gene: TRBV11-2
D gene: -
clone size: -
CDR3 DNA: TGTGCCAGCAGCTTAGATTGGGGGATAAATGAAAAACTGTTTTTT
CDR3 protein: CASSLDWGINEKLFF

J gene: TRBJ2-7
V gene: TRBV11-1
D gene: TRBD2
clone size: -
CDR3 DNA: TGTGCCAGCAGCGTTGACGAAGGGACTAGCGGGAGCTACGAGCAGTACTTC
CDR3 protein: CASSVDEGTSGSYEQYF

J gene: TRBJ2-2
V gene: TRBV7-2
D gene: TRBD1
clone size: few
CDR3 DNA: TGTGCCAGCAGCTTATATGACAGGGGCACCGGGGAGCTGTTTTTT
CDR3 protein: CASSLYDRGTGELFF

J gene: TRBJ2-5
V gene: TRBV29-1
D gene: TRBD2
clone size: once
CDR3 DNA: TGCAGCGTTGAAGATGGCCCTAGCGGGAGCGGGGAGACCCAGTACTTC
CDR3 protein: CSVEDGPSGSGETQYF

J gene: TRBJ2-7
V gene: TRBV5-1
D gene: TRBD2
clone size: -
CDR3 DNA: TGCGCCAGCAGCTTGGCTAGCGGGAGTAACGAGCAGTACTTC
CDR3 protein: CASSLASGSNEQYF

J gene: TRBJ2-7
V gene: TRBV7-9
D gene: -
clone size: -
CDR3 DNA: TGTGCCAGCAGCTTAGGGCTCTCGGACGAGCAGTACTTC
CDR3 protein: CASSLGLSDEQYF

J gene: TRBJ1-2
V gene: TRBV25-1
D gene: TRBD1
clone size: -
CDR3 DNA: TGTGCCAGCAGCCAAGGACAGGGGAGTTGGGGCTACACCTTC
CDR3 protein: CASSQGQGSWGYTF

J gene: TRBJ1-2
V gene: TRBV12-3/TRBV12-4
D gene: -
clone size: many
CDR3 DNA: TGTGCCAGCAGCCGTGACGGCTATGGCTACACCTTC
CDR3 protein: CASSRDGYGYTF

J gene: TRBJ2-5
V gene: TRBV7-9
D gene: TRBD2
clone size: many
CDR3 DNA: TGTGCCAGCAGCTTAGGGACTAGACCAGAGACCCAGTACTTC
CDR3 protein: CASSLGTRPETQYF

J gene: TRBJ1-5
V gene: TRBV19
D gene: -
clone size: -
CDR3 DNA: TGTGCCAGTAGTATTGGTCCTAGAAGCAATCAGCCCCAGCATTTT
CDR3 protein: CASSIGPRSNQPQHF

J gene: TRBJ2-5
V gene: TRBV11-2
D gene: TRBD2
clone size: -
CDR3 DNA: TGTGCCAGCAGCTTAGCTCTAGCGGGAGGCCGTAGCGAAGAGACCCAGTACTTC
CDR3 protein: CASSLALAGGRSEETQYF

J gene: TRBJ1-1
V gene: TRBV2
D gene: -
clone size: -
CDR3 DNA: TGTGCCAGCAGTGAAAAGTCGGCAGGGAACACTGAAGCTTTCTTT
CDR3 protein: CASSEKSAGNTEAFF

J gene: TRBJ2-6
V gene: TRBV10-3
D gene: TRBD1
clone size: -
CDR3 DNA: TGTGCCATCAAGGGGCAGGGGGAAACCTCTGGGGCCAACGTCCTGACTTTC
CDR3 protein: CAIKGQGETSGANVLTF

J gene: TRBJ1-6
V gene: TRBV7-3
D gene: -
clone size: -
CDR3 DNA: TGTGCCAGCTTGGCCGTAAATTCACCCCTCCACTTT
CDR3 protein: CASLAVNSPLHF

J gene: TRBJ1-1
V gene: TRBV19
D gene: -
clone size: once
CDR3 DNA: TGTGCCAGTAGTTTCCAGGGGACGCCGGGGGCTTTCTTT
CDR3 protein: CASSFQGTPGAFF

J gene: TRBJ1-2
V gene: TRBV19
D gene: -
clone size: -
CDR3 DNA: TGTGCCAGTAGTCCCGCGCAAAAGACGGTGGGCTACACCTTC
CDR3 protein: CASSPAQKTVGYTF

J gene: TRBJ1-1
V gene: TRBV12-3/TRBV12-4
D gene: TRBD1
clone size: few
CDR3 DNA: TGTGCCAGCAGTTTAAAGGACAGGCAAGCTTTCTTT
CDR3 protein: CASSLKDRQAFF

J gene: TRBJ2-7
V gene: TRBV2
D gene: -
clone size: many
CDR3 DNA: TGTGCCAGCAGTGAGCGGGAAATCTACGAGCAGTACTTC
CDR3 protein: CASSEREIYEQYF

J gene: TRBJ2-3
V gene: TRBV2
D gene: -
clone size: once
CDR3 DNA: TGTGCCAGCAGCTCGCGCACAGATACGCAGTATTTT
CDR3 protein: CASSSRTDTQYF

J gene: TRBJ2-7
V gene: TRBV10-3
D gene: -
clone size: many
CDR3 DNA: TGTGCCGTCAGGAGGGGGGCCTCCTACGAGCAGTACTTC
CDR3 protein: CAVRRGASYEQYF

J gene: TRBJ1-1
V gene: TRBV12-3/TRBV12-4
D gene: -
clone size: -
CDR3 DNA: TGTGCCAGCAGTTCGAACAGGGAGACTGAAGCTCTCTTT
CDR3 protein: CASSSNRETEALF

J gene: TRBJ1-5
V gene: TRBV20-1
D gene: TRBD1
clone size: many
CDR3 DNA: TGCAGTGCACACAGGGGAGGGAATCAGCCCCAGCATTTT
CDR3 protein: CSAHRGGNQPQHF

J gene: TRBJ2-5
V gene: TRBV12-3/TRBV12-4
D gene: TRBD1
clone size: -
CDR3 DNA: TGTGCCAGCAGTTTCTTAGGGGGCGGAGAGACCCAGTACTTC
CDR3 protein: CASSFLGGGETQYF

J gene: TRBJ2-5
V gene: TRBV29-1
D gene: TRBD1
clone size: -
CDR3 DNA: TGCAGCATGGACAGGGGGCCTGCCGGGTACCAAGAGACCCAGTACTTC
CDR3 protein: CSMDRGPAGYQETQYF

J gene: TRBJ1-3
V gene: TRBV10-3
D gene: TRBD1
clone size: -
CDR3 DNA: TGTGCCAGCAGCGTGAAGGGACAGAGCTCTGGAAACACCATATATTTT
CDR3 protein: CASSVKGQSSGNTIYF